The rows below give T cell receptor beta chains drawn from one sample of a study of human T cells and chemical hapten exposure. MiXCR, applied by TCRdb to the RACE reads, yields one record per CDR3 protein. This table has 100,000 or so distinct CDR3 sequences, about 9.6% appearing once. The specimen comprised whole blood, sampled in connection with sensitization to the hapten diphenylcyclopropenone (DPC). These receptors were obtained from a woman aged 40 to 55 with alopecia areata. Some clones in this sample may be carry-over from other donors' samples. CDR3s leave out the opening cysteine and the closing phenylalanine or tryptophan. The D gene is left open where the match is weak.

D gene: TRBD2; V gene: TRBV28; J gene: TRBJ2-7; CDR3 protein: ASSNRLASYEQY
D gene: -; V gene: TRBV28; J gene: TRBJ1-6; CDR3 protein: ASGGENSPLH
D gene: -; V gene: TRBV29-1; J gene: TRBJ2-5; CDR3 protein: SAGQLQETQY
D gene: -; V gene: TRBV7-3; J gene: TRBJ2-5; CDR3 protein: ASSLFAGKETQY
D gene: TRBD1; V gene: TRBV18; J gene: TRBJ2-7; CDR3 protein: ASSPDSGQGGHEQY
D gene: -; V gene: TRBV3-1; J gene: TRBJ2-5; CDR3 protein: ASSLKGSQY
D gene: -; V gene: TRBV18; J gene: TRBJ2-3; CDR3 protein: ASSRATSSTDTQY
D gene: TRBD2; V gene: TRBV6-2/TRBV6-3; J gene: TRBJ2-6; CDR3 protein: ASNPGGAVANVLT
D gene: -; V gene: TRBV29-1; J gene: TRBJ2-2; CDR3 protein: SVVPGQITGELF
D gene: TRBD2; V gene: TRBV11-2; J gene: TRBJ2-5; CDR3 protein: ASSLARTSILQETQY
D gene: -; V gene: TRBV20-1; J gene: TRBJ1-5; CDR3 protein: SAKAPVNQPQH
D gene: -; V gene: TRBV4-2; J gene: TRBJ2-5; CDR3 protein: ASSQDWGYVGQETQY
D gene: -; V gene: TRBV28; J gene: TRBJ2-4; CDR3 protein: ASSFAGQTKNIQY
D gene: TRBD2; V gene: TRBV20-1; J gene: TRBJ2-1; CDR3 protein: SADQREGLYNEQF
D gene: -; V gene: TRBV6-1; J gene: TRBJ1-2; CDR3 protein: ASSTGNNYGYT
D gene: -; V gene: TRBV7-9; J gene: TRBJ1-3; CDR3 protein: ASSFSGYSSGNTIY
D gene: -; V gene: TRBV5-1; J gene: TRBJ2-7; CDR3 protein: ASSLDRSTYEQY
D gene: -; V gene: TRBV2; J gene: TRBJ2-2; CDR3 protein: ASSVRNTGELF
D gene: TRBD2; V gene: TRBV2; J gene: TRBJ2-1; CDR3 protein: ASSTRLATGNEQF
D gene: -; V gene: TRBV27; J gene: TRBJ2-5; CDR3 protein: ASSLRGQLKETQY
D gene: -; V gene: TRBV4-1; J gene: TRBJ2-7; CDR3 protein: ASSRAGKYYEQY
D gene: TRBD1; V gene: TRBV28; J gene: TRBJ2-5; CDR3 protein: ASSSIVTGETGGETQY
D gene: -; V gene: TRBV28; J gene: TRBJ2-5; CDR3 protein: ASTMTAQETQY
D gene: TRBD2; V gene: TRBV5-4; J gene: TRBJ2-1; CDR3 protein: ASSPWRGNNEQF
D gene: -; V gene: TRBV20-1; J gene: TRBJ2-7; CDR3 protein: SAKDSRGYYEQY
D gene: -; V gene: TRBV2; J gene: TRBJ1-4; CDR3 protein: ASRGDLWGGKLF
D gene: -; V gene: TRBV28; J gene: TRBJ2-7; CDR3 protein: ASSPITYEQY
D gene: -; V gene: TRBV7-8; J gene: TRBJ2-1; CDR3 protein: ASSTRLPNEQF
D gene: -; V gene: TRBV11-2; J gene: TRBJ2-3; CDR3 protein: ASSFLLASTDTQY
D gene: TRBD1; V gene: TRBV3-1; J gene: TRBJ1-6; CDR3 protein: ASSQGDRPLH
D gene: -; V gene: TRBV24-1; J gene: TRBJ1-2; CDR3 protein: ATSAQNYGYT
D gene: TRBD1; V gene: TRBV20-1; J gene: TRBJ1-1; CDR3 protein: SAREVNRGVTEAF
D gene: TRBD1; V gene: TRBV12-3/TRBV12-4; J gene: TRBJ1-6; CDR3 protein: ASSKGQGNNSPLH
D gene: -; V gene: TRBV29-1; J gene: TRBJ1-5; CDR3 protein: SVLSRGSQPQH
D gene: -; V gene: TRBV14; J gene: TRBJ2-1; CDR3 protein: ASSATALRDEQF
D gene: TRBD2; V gene: TRBV24-1; J gene: TRBJ2-3; CDR3 protein: ATTGKGLAGDTQY
D gene: TRBD1; V gene: TRBV2; J gene: TRBJ1-2; CDR3 protein: ASNMGQGPLGYT
D gene: -; V gene: TRBV5-5; J gene: TRBJ1-4; CDR3 protein: ASMRDSFNEKLF
D gene: -; V gene: TRBV30; J gene: TRBJ2-1; CDR3 protein: AWTVPLYNEQF
D gene: TRBD1; V gene: TRBV18; J gene: TRBJ1-2; CDR3 protein: ASSPLEQGIGYT
D gene: -; V gene: TRBV29-1; J gene: TRBJ2-1; CDR3 protein: SVNGLLNEQF
D gene: -; V gene: TRBV28; J gene: TRBJ2-1; CDR3 protein: ASSPSPLAPYNEQF
D gene: TRBD1; V gene: TRBV6-5; J gene: TRBJ2-1; CDR3 protein: ASSLQGLPRGEQF
D gene: -; V gene: TRBV7-2; J gene: TRBJ2-4; CDR3 protein: ASSLTLNIQY
D gene: -; V gene: TRBV6-6; J gene: TRBJ2-4; CDR3 protein: ATTRGRDVKNIQY